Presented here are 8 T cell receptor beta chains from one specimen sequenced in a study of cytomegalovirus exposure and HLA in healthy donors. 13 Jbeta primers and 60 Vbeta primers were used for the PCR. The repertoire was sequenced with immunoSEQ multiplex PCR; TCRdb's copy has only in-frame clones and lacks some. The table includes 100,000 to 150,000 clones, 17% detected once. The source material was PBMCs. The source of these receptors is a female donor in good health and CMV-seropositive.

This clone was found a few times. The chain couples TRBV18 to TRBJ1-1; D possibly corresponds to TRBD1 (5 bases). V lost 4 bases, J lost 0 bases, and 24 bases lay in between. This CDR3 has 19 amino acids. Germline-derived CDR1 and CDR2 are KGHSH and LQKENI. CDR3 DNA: TGTGCCAGCTCACATAAAAATCAACAGGTGAGGAATATGAACACTGAAGCTTTCTTT. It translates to CASSHKNQQVRNMNTEAFF.

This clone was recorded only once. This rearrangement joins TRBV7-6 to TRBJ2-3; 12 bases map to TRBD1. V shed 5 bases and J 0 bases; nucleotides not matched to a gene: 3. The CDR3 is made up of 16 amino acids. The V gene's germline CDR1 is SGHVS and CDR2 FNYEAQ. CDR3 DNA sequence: TGTGCCAGCAGCCCCGGGACAGGGGGCAGCACAGATACGCAGTATTTT. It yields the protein CASSPGTGGSTDTQYF. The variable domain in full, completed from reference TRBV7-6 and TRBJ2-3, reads GAGVSQSPRYKVTKRGQDVALRCDPISGHVSLYWYRQALGQGPEFLTYFNYEAQQDKSGLPNDRFSAERPEGSISTLTIQRTEQRDSAMYRCASSPGTGGSTDTQYFGPGTRLTVL.

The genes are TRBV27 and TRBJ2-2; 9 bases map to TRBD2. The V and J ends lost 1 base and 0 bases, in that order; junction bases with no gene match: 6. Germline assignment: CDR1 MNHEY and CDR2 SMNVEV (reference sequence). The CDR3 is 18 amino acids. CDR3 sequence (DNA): TGTGCCAGCAGTTTATTATTGGCGGGAGGGCCGAACACCGGGGAGCTGTTTTTT. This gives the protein CASSLLLAGGPNTGELFF.

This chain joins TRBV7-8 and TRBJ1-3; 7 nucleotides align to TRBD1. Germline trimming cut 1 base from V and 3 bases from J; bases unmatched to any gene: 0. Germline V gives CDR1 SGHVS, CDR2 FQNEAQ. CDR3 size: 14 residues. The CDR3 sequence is CASSLDRGGNTIYF. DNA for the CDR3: TGTGCCAGCAGCTTAGACAGGGGTGGAAACACCATATATTTT.

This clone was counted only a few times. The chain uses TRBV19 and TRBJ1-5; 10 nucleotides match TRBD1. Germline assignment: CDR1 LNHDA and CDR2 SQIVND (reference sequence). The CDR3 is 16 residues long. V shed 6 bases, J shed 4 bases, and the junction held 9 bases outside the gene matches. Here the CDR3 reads CASSLQTGGPNQPQHF. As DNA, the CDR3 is TGTGCCAGTAGCCTCCAGACAGGGGGCCCAAATCAGCCCCAGCATTTT.

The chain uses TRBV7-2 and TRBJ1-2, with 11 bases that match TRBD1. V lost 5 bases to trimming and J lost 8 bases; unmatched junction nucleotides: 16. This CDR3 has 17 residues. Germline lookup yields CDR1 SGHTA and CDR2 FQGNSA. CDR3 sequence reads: CASSQTPGGGQGGGYTF. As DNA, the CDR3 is TGTGCCAGCAGCCAAACCCCAGGCGGGGGACAGGGGGGGGGCTACACCTTC.

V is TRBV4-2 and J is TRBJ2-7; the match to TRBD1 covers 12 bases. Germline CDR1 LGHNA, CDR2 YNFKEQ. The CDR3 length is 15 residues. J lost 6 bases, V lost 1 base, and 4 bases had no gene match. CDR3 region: CASSQVGTGGFEQYF. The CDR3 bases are TGTGCCAGCAGCCAAGTAGGGACAGGGGGCTTCGAGCAGTACTTC.

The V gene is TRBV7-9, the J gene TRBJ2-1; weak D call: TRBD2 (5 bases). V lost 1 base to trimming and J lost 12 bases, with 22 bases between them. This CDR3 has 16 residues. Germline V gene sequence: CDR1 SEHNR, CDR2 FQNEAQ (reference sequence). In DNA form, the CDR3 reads TGTGCCAGCAGCTTAGAGGCAGAGGGCTATAGACAAGGGCAGTTCTTC. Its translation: CASSLEAEGYRQGQFF. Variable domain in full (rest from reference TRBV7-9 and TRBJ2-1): DTGVSQNPRHKITKRGQNVTFRCDPISEHNRLYWYRQTLGQGPEFLTYFQNEAQLEKSRLLSDRFSAERPKGSFSTLEIQRTEQGDSAMYLCASSLEAEGYRQGQFFGPGTRLTVL.